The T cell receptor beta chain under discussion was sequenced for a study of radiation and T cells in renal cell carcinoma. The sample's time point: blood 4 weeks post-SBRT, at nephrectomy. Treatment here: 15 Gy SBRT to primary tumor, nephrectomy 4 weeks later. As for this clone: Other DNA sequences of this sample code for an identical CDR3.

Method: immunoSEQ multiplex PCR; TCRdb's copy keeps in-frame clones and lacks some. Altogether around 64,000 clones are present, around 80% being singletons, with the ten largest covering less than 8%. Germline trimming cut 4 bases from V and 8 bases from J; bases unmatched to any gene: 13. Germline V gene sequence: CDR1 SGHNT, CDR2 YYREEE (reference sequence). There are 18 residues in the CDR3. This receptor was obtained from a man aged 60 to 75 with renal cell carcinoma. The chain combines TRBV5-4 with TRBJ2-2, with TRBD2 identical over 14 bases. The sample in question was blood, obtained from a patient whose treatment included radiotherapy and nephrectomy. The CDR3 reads CASSPRLAGGVKTGELFF. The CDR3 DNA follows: TGTGCCAGCAGCCCCCGACTAGCGGGAGGGGTAAAAACTGGGGAGCTGTTTTTT.